This TCR beta chain was recovered during a study of T cell responses to AZD1222 COVID-19 vaccine. Notes on the study in general: Regions 160-218 and 743-854 held dominance among vaccine-associated CD4 TCRs, which spanned spike.

Of note for this clone: Its matching antigen is unknown.

Clones were sequenced by immunoSEQ multiplex PCR, and TCRdb holds only the in-frame ones, with some missing. The sample has 99,000 or so clones, 88% seen once. The V gene's germline CDR1 is LGHNA and CDR2 YNFKEQ. The CDR3 is 14 amino acids. The ends were cut back, 3 bases at V and 3 bases at J, with 10 bases in the middle. The source was peripheral blood, collected on day 0 of AZD1222 vaccination. The chain is built from TRBV4-2 and TRBJ2-3, with D unresolved. The source of this sequence is an adult in good health. The DNA of the CDR3 is TGTGCCAGCAGCCAGAATATGGTAACAGATACGCAGTATTTT. As protein: CASSQNMVTDTQYF.